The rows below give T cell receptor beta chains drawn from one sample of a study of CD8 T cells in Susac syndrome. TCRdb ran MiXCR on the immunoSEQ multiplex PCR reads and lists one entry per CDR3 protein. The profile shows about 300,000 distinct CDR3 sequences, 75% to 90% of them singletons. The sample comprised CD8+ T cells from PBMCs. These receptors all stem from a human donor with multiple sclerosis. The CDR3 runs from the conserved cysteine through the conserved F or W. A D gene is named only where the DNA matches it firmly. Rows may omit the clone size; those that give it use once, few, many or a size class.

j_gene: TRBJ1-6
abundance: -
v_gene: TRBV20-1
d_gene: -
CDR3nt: TGCAGTGCTAGAGGTCGTGGGAATTCACCCCTCCATTTT
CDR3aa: CSARGRGNSPLHF

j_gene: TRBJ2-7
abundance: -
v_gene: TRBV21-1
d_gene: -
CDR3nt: TGTGCCAGCAGCAATCGACACGACCTCTCCTACGAGCAGTACTTC
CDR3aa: CASSNRHDLSYEQYF

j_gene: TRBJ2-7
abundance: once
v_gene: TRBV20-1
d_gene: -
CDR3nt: TGCAGTGCTAGGGGAAGACTGTCCTACGAGCAGTACTTC
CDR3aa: CSARGRLSYEQYF

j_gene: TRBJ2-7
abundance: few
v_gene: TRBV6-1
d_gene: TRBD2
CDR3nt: TGTGCCAGCAGTCTCCGGGGGGGGAGCTCCTACGAGCAGTACTTC
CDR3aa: CASSLRGGSSYEQYF

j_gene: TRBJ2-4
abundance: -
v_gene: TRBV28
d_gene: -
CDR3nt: TGTGCCAGCAGTTTTGAGCTAACGGGAGCCGGGGGAAACATTCAGTACTTC
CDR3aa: CASSFELTGAGGNIQYF

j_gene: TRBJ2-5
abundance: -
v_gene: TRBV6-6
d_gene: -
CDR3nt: TGTGCCAGCCTCGCTAACGAACAAGAGACCCAGTACTTC
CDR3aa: CASLANEQETQYF

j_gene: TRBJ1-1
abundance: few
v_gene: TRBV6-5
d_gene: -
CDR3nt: TGTGCCAGCAGTTACTCTCGGTCCGTTGAAGCTTTCTTT
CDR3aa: CASSYSRSVEAFF

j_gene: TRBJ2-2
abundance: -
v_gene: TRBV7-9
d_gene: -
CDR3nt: TGTGCCAGCAGCTCATCCGACTCGCGGCTAAACACCGGGGAGCTGTTTTTT
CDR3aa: CASSSSDSRLNTGELFF

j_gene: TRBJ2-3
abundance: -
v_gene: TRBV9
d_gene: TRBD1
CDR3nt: TGTGCCAGCAGCGCGGGACAGGGTAGCACAGATACGCAGTATTTT
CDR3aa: CASSAGQGSTDTQYF

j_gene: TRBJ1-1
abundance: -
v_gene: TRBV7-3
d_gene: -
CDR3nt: TGTGCCAGCAGCTTAATACACAGCCTGAACACTGAAGCTTTCTTT
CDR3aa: CASSLIHSLNTEAFF

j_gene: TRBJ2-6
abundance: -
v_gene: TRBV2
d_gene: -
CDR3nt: TGTGCCAGCAGTGATGGAGGGGCGTCCTCTGGGGCCAACGTCCTGACTTTC
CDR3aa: CASSDGGASSGANVLTF

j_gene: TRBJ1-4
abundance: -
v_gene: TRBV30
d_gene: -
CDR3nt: TGTGCCTGGAGTGTGGCCTTGGGGGCCGATCTGTTTTTT
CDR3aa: CAWSVALGADLFF

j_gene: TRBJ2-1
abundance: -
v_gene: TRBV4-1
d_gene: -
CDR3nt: TGCGCCAGCAAATACTCCCCCGACACAAACAATGAGCAGTTCTTC
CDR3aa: CASKYSPDTNNEQFF

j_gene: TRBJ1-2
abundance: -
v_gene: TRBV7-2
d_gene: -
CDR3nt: TGTGCCAGCAGCTTATCCGACAGGCTACTTCTCTATGGCTACACCTTC
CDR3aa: CASSLSDRLLLYGYTF

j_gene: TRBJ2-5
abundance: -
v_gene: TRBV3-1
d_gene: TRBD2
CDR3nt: TGTGCCAGCAGCTGCCGACTAGCGGGAGTGGAGACCCAGTACTTC
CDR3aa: CASSCRLAGVETQYF

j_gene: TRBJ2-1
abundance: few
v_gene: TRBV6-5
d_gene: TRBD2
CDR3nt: TGTGCCAGCACCTTAGCGGGACTGAATGAGCAGTTCTTC
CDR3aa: CASTLAGLNEQFF

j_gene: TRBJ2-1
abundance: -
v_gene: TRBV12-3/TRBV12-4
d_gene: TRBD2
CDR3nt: TGTGCCCGGAAGGGAGGGCCGCCGACCGACAATGAGCAGTTCTTC
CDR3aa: CARKGGPPTDNEQFF

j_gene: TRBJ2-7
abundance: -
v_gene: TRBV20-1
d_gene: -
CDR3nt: TGCAGTGCTAGAGATCCGGCGGGCAGCTCCTACGAGCAGTACTTC
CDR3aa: CSARDPAGSSYEQYF

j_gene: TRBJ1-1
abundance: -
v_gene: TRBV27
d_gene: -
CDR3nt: TGTGCCAGCAGTCCGCTTCTGGGGCTGAACACTGAAGCTTTCTTT
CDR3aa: CASSPLLGLNTEAFF

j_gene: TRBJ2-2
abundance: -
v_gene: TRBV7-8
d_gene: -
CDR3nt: TGTGCCAGCAGCTTCCGCCCGGGGGGCTCATACACCGGGGAGCTGTTTTTT
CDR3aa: CASSFRPGGSYTGELFF

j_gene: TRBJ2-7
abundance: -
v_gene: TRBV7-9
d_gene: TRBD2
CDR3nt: TGTGCCAGCAGACCAATTACTAGCGGGAGTTCCTACGAGCAGTACTTC
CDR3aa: CASRPITSGSSYEQYF

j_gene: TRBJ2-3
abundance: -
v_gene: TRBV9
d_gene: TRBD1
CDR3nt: TGTGCCAGCAGCACTCCGACAGGGGGCACAGATACGCAGTATTTT
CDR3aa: CASSTPTGGTDTQYF

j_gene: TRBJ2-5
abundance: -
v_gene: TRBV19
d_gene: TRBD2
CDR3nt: TGTGCCAGTAGTATCCTCCTAGCGGATCAAGAGACCCAGTACTTC
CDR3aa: CASSILLADQETQYF

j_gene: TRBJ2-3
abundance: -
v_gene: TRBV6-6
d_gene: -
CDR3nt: TGTGCCAGCAGGATACAGGGATTTACTAGCACAGATACGCAGTATTTT
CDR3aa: CASRIQGFTSTDTQYF

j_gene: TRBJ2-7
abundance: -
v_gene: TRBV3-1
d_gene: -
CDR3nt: TGTGCCAGCAGCCAAGAGGGATCCCGACCCTACGAGCAGTACTTC
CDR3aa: CASSQEGSRPYEQYF

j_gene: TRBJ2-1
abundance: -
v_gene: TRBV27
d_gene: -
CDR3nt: TGTGCCAGCAGTCCAGAACGGGACTCCTACAATGAGCAGTTCTTC
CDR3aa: CASSPERDSYNEQFF

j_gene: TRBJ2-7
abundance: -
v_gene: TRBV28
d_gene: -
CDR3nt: TGTGCCAGTTCGGTGGGGCCAGCCGGATCTTACTTCTACGAGCAGTACTTC
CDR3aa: CASSVGPAGSYFYEQYF

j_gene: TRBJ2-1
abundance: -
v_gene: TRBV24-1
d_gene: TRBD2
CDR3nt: TGTGCCACCAGTGATTTCCTAGCGGGGGTTTACAATGAGCAGTTCTTC
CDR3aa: CATSDFLAGVYNEQFF

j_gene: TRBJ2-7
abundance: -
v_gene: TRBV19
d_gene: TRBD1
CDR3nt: TGTGCCAGTAGTATGGGACAGCTATACGAGCAGTACTTC
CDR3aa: CASSMGQLYEQYF

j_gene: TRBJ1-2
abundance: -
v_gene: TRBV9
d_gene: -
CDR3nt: TGTGCCAGCAGCGTAGACCCTGTGGCGGAGGCCCCCTATGGCTACACCTTC
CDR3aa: CASSVDPVAEAPYGYTF

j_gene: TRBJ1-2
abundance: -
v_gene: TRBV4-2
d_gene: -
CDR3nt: TGTGCCAGCAGCCAAGATCCCCAGAGTCCCTATGGCTACACCTTC
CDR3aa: CASSQDPQSPYGYTF